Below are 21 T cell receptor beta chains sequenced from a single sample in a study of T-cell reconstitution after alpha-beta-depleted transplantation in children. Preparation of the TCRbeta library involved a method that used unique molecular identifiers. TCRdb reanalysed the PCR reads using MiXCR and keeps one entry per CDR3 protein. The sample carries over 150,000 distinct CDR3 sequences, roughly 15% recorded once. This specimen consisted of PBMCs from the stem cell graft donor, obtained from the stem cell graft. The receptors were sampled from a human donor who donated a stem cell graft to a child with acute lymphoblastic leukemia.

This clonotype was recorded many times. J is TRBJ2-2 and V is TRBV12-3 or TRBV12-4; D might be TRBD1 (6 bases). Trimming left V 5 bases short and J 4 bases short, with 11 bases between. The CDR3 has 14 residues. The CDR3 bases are TGTGCCAGCAGTGGTGACAGGCCCACCGGGGAGCTGTTTTTT. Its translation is CASSGDRPTGELFF.

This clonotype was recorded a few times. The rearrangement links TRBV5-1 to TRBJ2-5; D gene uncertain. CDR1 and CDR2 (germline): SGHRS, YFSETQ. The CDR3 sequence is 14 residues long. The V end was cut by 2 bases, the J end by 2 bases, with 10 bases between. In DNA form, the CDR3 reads TGCGCCAGCAGCTTCCCGGACGGACAAGAGACCCAGTACTTC. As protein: CASSFPDGQETQYF.

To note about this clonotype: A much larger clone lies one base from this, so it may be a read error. As DNA, the CDR3 is TGTGCCAACAGCCGACAGGGTGATACCACTGAAGCTTTCTTT. The encoded protein is CANSRQGDTTEAFF. The chain couples TRBV12-3 or TRBV12-4 to TRBJ1-1; 7 bases match TRBD1. After removal of 10 bases from V and 4 bases from J, the junction contained 12 bases not matched to a gene. There are 14 residues in the CDR3.

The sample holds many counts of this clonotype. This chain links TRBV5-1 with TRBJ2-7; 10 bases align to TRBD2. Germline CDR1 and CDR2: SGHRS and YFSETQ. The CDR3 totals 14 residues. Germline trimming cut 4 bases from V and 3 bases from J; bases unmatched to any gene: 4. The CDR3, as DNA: TGCGCCAGCAGCGAGCGGGAGGGCCTCTACGAGCAGTACTTC. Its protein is CASSEREGLYEQYF.

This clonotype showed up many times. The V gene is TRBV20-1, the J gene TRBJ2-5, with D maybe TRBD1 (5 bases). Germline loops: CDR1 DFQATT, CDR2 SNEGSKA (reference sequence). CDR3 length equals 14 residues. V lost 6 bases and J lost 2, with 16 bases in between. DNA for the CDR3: TGCAGTGCCCAAGGAAGACAGTTACAAGAGACCCAGTACTTC. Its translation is CSAQGRQLQETQYF.

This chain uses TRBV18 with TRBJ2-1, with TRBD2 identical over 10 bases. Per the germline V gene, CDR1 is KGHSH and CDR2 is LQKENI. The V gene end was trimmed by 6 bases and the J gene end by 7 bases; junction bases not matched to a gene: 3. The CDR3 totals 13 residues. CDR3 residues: CASSKREGNEQFF. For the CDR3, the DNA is TGTGCCAGCTCCAAGCGGGAGGGGAATGAGCAGTTCTTC.

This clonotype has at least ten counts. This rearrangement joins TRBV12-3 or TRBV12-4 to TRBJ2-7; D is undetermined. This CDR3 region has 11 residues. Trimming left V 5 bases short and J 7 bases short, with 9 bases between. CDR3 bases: TGTGCCAGCAGTACCGTAGGGGAGCAGTACTTC. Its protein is CASSTVGEQYF.

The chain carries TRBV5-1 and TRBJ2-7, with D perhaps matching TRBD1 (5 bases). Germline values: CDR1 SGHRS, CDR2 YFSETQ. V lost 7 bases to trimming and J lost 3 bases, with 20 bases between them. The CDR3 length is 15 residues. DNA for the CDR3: TGCGCCAGCCGCGGACAACAGAGAACATTCTACGAGCAGTACTTC. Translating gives CASRGQQRTFYEQYF.

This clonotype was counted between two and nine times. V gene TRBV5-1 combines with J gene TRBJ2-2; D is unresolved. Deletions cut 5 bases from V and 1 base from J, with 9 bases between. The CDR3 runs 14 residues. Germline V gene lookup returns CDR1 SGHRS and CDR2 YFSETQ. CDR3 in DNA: TGCGCCAGCAGGGCACTAATGAACACCGGGGAGCTGTTTTTT. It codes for CASRALMNTGELFF. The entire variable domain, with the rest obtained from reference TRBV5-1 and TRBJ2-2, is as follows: KAGVTQTPRYLIKTRGQQVTLSCSPISGHRSVSWYQQTPGQGLQFLFEYFSETQRNKGNFPGRFSGRQFSNSRSEMNVSTLELGDSALYLCASRALMNTGELFFGEGSRLTVL.

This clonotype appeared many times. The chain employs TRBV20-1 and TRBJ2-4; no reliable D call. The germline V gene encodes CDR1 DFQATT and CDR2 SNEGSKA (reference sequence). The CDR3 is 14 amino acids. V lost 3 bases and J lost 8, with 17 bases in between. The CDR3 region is CSASSTDPEDIQYF. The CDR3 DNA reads TGCAGTGCTAGTAGTACAGATCCTGAGGACATTCAGTACTTC.

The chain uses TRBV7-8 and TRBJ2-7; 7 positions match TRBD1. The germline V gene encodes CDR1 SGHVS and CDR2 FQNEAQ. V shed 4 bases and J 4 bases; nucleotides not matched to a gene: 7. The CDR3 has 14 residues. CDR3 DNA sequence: TGTGCCAGCAGCTACCCGGGACAGAGATACGAGCAGTACTTC. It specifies CASSYPGQRYEQYF.

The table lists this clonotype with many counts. DNA for the CDR3: TGTGCCAGCAGCTTGAGGAAGGGGAACACTGAAGCTTTCTTT. It translates to CASSLRKGNTEAFF. The chain uses TRBV5-5 and TRBJ1-1; no clear D gene. CDR1 and CDR2 (germline): SGHKS, YYEKEE (reference sequence). CDR3 length equals 14 residues. V lost 1 base to trimming and J lost 1 base, with 8 bases between them.

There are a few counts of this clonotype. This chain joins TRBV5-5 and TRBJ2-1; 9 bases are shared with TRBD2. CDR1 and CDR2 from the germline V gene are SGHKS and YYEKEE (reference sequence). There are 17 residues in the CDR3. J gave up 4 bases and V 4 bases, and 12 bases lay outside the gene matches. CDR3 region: CASSPSVASGTYNEQFF. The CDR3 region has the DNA TGTGCCAGCAGCCCTAGCGTGGCTAGCGGGACTTACAATGAGCAGTTCTTC.

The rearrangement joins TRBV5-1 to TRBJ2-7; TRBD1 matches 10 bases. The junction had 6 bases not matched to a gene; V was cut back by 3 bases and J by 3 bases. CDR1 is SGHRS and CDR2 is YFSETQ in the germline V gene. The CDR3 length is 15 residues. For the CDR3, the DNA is TGCGCCAGCAGCTCGAGACAGGGGGCTGGCTACGAGCAGTACTTC. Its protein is CASSSRQGAGYEQYF.

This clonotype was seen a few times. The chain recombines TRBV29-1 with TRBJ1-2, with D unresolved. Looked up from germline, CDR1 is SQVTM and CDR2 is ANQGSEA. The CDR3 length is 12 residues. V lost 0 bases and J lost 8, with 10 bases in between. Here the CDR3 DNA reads TGCAGCGTTGAAGACAGAGGCAAGGGCTACACCTTC. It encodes CSVEDRGKGYTF.

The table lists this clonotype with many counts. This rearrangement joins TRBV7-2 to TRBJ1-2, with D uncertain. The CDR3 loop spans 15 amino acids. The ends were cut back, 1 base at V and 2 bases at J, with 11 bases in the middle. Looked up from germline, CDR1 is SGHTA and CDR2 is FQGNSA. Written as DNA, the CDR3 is TGTGCCAGCAGCTTAGGGGCAACCGCCAACTATGGCTACACCTTC. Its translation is CASSLGATANYGYTF.

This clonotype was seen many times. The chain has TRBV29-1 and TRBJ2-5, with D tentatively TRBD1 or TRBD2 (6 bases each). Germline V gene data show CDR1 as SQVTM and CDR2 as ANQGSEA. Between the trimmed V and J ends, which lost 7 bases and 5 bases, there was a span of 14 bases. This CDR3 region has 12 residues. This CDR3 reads CSAGGLRETQYF. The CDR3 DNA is TGCAGCGCTGGGGGGCTAAGGGAGACCCAGTACTTC. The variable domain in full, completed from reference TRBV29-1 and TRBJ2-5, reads SAVISQKPSRDICQRGTSLTIQCQVDSQVTMMFWYRQQPGQSLTLIATANQGSEATYESGFVIDKFPISRPNLTFSTLTVSNMSPEDSSIYLCSAGGLRETQYFGPGTRLLVL.

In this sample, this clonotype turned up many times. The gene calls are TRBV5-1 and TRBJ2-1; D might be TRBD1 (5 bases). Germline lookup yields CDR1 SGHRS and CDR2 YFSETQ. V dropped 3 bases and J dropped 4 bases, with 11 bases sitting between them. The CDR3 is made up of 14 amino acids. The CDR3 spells CASSWVDSYNEQFF. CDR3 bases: TGCGCCAGCAGCTGGGTAGACAGTTACAATGAGCAGTTCTTC.

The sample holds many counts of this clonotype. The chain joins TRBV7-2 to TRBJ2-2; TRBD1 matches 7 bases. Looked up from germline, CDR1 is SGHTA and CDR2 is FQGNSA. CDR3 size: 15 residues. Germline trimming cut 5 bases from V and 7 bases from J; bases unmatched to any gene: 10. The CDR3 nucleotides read TGTGCCAGCAGCATTAGACAGGGTGGCAGCGGGGAGCTGTTTTTT. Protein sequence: CASSIRQGGSGELFF.

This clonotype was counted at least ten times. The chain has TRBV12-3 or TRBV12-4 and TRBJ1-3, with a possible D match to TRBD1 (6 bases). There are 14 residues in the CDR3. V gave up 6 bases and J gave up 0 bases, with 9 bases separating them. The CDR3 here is CASRKQGSGNTIYF. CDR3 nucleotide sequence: TGTGCCAGCAGAAAACAGGGCTCTGGAAACACCATATATTTT.

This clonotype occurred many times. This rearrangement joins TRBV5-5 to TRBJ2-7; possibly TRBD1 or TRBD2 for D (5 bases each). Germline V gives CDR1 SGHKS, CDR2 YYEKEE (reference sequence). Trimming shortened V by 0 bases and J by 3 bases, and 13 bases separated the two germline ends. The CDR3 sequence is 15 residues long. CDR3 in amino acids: CASSLGGTGYYEQYF. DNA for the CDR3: TGTGCCAGCAGCTTGGGTGGGACGGGCTACTACGAGCAGTACTTC.